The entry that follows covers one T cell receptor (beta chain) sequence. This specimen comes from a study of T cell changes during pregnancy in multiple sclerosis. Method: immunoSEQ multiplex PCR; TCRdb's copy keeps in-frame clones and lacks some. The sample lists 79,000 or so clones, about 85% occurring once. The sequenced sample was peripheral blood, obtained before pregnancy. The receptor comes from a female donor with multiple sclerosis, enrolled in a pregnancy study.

CDR3 in DNA: TGTGCCAGCTCACCACAAGGGGTCCACACAGATACGCAGTATTTT. It encodes CASSPQGVHTDTQYF. This chain connects TRBV18 to TRBJ2-3, with D possibly TRBD1 on 5 matching bases. The germline V gene encodes CDR1 KGHSH and CDR2 LQKENI. This CDR3 comprises 15 residues. Between the trimmed V and J ends, which lost 1 base and 2 bases, there was a span of 10 bases. Supplemented by reference TRBV18 and TRBJ2-3, the full variable domain reads NAGVMQNPRHLVRRRGQEARLRCSPMKGHSHVYWYRQLPEEGLKFMVYLQKENIIDESGMPKERFSAEFPKEGPSILRIQQVVRGDSAAYFCASSPQGVHTDTQYFGPGTRLTVL.